The 5 T cell receptor beta chains presented below share a single source sample, sequenced in a study of shared clonotypes between healthy human individuals. TCRdb's table, derived via immunoSEQ multiplex PCR, lists solely in-frame clones and lacks some. Seen here are roughly 760,000 clones, around 74% observed once, and the top ten hold 1.7%. Sequencing input: memory CD4+ T cells sorted from blood. The subset here: CD45RA-negative fraction. Every receptor here comes from a woman aged 30 to 39 in good health.

The chain has TRBV5-8 and TRBJ1-5; D not resolved. V was trimmed by 4 bases and J by 7 bases, leaving 12 bases between them. The germline V gene encodes CDR1 SGHTS and CDR2 YDEGEE. This CDR3 is built from 13 residues. The CDR3: CASSLRTAQPQHF. For the CDR3, the DNA is TGTGCCAGCAGCCTGCGCACAGCCCAGCCCCAGCATTTT. Using reference TRBV5-8 and TRBJ1-5 for the parts outside the CDR3, the full variable domain is EAGVTQSPTHLIKTRGQQATLRCSPISGHTSVYWYQQALGLGLQFLLWYDEGEERNRGNFPPRFSGRQFPNYSSELNVNALELEDSALYLCASSLRTAQPQHFGDGTRLSIL.

This rearrangement joins TRBV30 to TRBJ2-7; 9 bases fit TRBD1. Trimming cost V 5 bases and J 6 bases; bases outside gene matches: 2. This CDR3 contains 11 residues. Germline assignment: CDR1 GTSNPN and CDR2 SVGIG (reference sequence). The CDR3 DNA is TGTGCCTGGGGACAGGGGCCCGAGCAGTACTTC. This sequence encodes CAWGQGPEQYF.

V usage is TRBV5-4 and J usage is TRBJ1-2; D call uncertain. The V end lost 0 bases, the J end lost 3 bases, and 6 bases lay between the germline ends. The CDR3 length is 13 residues. CDR1 is SGHNT and CDR2 is YYREEE in the germline V gene (reference sequence). CDR3 sequence (DNA): TGTGCCAGCAGCTTGGCTGGGGACTATGGCTACACCTTC. This encodes CASSLAGDYGYTF. Full variable domain (remainder filled in from reference TRBV5-4 and TRBJ1-2): ETGVTQSPTHLIKTRGQQVTLRCSSQSGHNTVSWYQQALGQGPQFIFQYYREEENGRGNFPPRFSGLQFPNYSSELNVNALELDDSALYLCASSLAGDYGYTFGSGTRLTVV.

The chain has TRBV6-5 and TRBJ1-1; no clear D. Trimming cost V 5 bases and J 1 base, with 14 bases left between them. The CDR3 is made up of 15 amino acids. CDR1 is MNHEY and CDR2 is SVGAGI in the germline V gene. The CDR3 loop reads CASSGWRSGNTEAFF. CDR3 DNA sequence: TGTGCCAGCAGTGGGTGGCGGAGTGGGAACACTGAAGCTTTCTTT.

The J gene is TRBJ1-1, the V gene TRBV7-8; TRBD1 might be the D (6 bases). Germline values: CDR1 SGHVS, CDR2 FQNEAQ. Between the trimmed V and J ends, which lost 4 bases and 5 bases, there was a span of 14 bases. The CDR3 consists of 14 residues. The CDR3 DNA follows: TGTGCCAGCAGCTCCCATTTTCAGGGGACTGAAGCTTTCTTT. Translated, it gives CASSSHFQGTEAFF.